These 16 T cell receptor beta chains share one sample of origin, sequenced in a study of blood T cell repertoires in COVID-19. Clones were read by immunoSEQ multiplex PCR, and TCRdb kept only the in-frame ones, dropping some. The profile covers 150,000 to 200,000 clones, with 75% to 85% appearing a single time and 9.5% to 13% taken by the ten largest. The sample comprised peripheral blood. Receptors originate from a human donor in a cohort sampled during active COVID-19.

This clone was seen only once. The V call is TRBV27, the J call TRBJ2-3, with D perhaps matching TRBD2 (5 bases). Germline CDR1 reads MNHEY; CDR2 reads SMNVEV (reference sequence). V was cut by 2 bases and J by 1 base, with 10 bases left in between. CDR3 length: 15 residues. CDR3 region: CASSLRPGGTDTQYF. The DNA for the CDR3 is TGTGCCAGCAGTTTACGGCCCGGGGGCACAGATACGCAGTATTTT.

This sequence joins TRBV6-1 and TRBJ2-3, with D possibly matching TRBD2 (7 bases). Trimming left V 2 bases short and J 12 bases short, with 12 bases between. The CDR3 runs to 12 residues. Germline V gives CDR1 MNHNS, CDR2 SASEGT. The chain's CDR3 is CASSELTGGQYF. DNA of the CDR3: TGTGCCAGCAGTGAACTGACGGGGGGCCAGTATTTT.

The gene calls are TRBV6-1 and TRBJ2-5, with D possibly TRBD2 on 6 matching bases. Germline V gene sequence: CDR1 MNHNS, CDR2 SASEGT. V lost 1 base and J 0 bases, leaving 27 bases between the germline ends. The CDR3 consists of 21 residues. The CDR3 DNA reads as TGTGCCAGCAGTGAAGAGATGAGAGGAAGAATCCGGCGGGGCTACCAAGAGACCCAGTACTTC. This codes for CASSEEMRGRIRRGYQETQYF.

The rearrangement uses TRBV12-5 and TRBJ2-2; D ambiguous. Trimming removed 3 bases at V and 4 bases at J, with 6 bases between. This CDR3 is built from 13 residues. Germline V gene sequence: CDR1 LGHNT, CDR2 FRNRAP. Here the CDR3 DNA reads TGTGCTAGTGGTTTCGGAGTCACCGGGGAGCTGTTTTTT. Translated: CASGFGVTGELFF.

The rearrangement joins TRBV24-1 to TRBJ2-5; the match to TRBD1 covers 8 bases. Germline CDR1 KGHDR, CDR2 SFDVKD. This CDR3 has 16 residues. The J segment lost 4 bases and the V segment lost 2 bases, leaving 8 bases of the junction unmatched. In DNA form, the CDR3 reads TGTGCCACCAGTGATTGGCGGACAGGGAATAGAGAGACCCAGTACTTC. This codes for CATSDWRTGNRETQYF.

V and J are TRBV10-3 and TRBJ2-3; 15 bases are shared with TRBD2. This CDR3 spans 17 amino acids. Trimming removed 2 bases from V and 7 bases from J; junction bases left unmatched: 7. Germline V CDR1 and CDR2: ENHRY, SYGVKD. The CDR3 DNA reads as TGTGCCATCAGTGAGCCGGGACTAGCGGGGGGCTACAATACGCAGTATTTT. The encoded protein is CAISEPGLAGGYNTQYF.

This clone was counted once. The chain has TRBV7-9 and TRBJ2-7; TRBD2 matches 7 bases. CDR1 SEHNR and CDR2 FQNEAQ come from the germline V gene (reference sequence). The V segment lost 5 bases and the J segment 6 bases; nucleotides outside the gene matches: 10. The CDR3 runs 14 residues. CDR3 sequence: CASSPWIAGSEQYF. The CDR3 DNA is TGTGCCAGCAGCCCATGGATAGCGGGTAGCGAGCAGTACTTC.

The chain employs TRBV7-2 and TRBJ1-2; TRBD1 is a possible D gene (6 bases). CDR1 is SGHTA and CDR2 is FQGNSA in the germline V gene. The ends were cut back, 2 bases at V and 0 bases at J, with 16 bases in the middle. This CDR3 is 17 amino acids long. CDR3 residues: CASSLTTRDTSNYGYTF. DNA for the CDR3: TGTGCCAGCAGCTTAACTACCCGGGACACTTCTAACTATGGCTACACCTTC.

The chain recombines TRBV4-3 with TRBJ1-5; 7 nucleotides align to TRBD1. The junction had 6 bases not matched to a gene; V was cut back by 4 bases and J by 3 bases. Germline V gives CDR1 LGHNA, CDR2 YSLEER. The CDR3 extends over 15 amino acids. The CDR3 nucleotides are TGCGCCAGCAGCCTCTTTACAGGGGTCAATCAGCCCCAGCATTTT. Its protein product is CASSLFTGVNQPQHF.

This clone has ten or more counts. This sequence joins TRBV6-5 and TRBJ1-3; D possibly corresponds to TRBD1 (6 bases). Germline V CDR1 and CDR2: MNHEY, SVGAGI. The CDR3 loop spans 15 amino acids. The V end lost 2 bases, the J end lost 4 bases, and 12 bases lay between the germline ends. CDR3 nucleotide sequence: TGTGCCAGCAGTTACGGACAGTCTTACGGAAACACCATATATTTT. Translated, it gives CASSYGQSYGNTIYF.

The chain joins TRBV6-6 to TRBJ1-3, with D tentatively TRBD1 (6 bases). CDR1 MNHNY and CDR2 SVGAGI come from the germline V gene (reference sequence). V dropped 6 bases and J dropped 2 bases, with 14 bases sitting between them. The CDR3 extends over 15 amino acids. CDR3 nucleotide sequence: TGTGCCAGCAGCCTAACCCCAGGGGCTGGAAACACCATATATTTT. Its protein product is CASSLTPGAGNTIYF.

This chain links TRBV19 with TRBJ2-2, with D possibly TRBD1 on 6 matching bases. Germline lookup yields CDR1 LNHDA and CDR2 SQIVND (reference sequence). The CDR3 extends over 14 amino acids. V was cut by 4 bases and J by 5 bases, with 11 bases left in between. The CDR3: CASSTQGSTGELFF. CDR3 in DNA: TGTGCCAGTAGTACACAGGGATCGACCGGGGAGCTGTTTTTT.

The chain employs TRBV6-5 and TRBJ2-7, with a weak D call TRBD1 (5 bases). Germline-derived CDR1 and CDR2 are MNHEY and SVGAGI. This CDR3 has 15 residues. V lost 6 bases and J lost 1, with 16 bases in between. The CDR3 sequence: CASSQTTDTSYEQYF. CDR3 sequence (DNA): TGTGCCAGCAGCCAGACGACAGACACTTCCTACGAGCAGTACTTC.

The J gene is TRBJ1-1, the V gene TRBV24-1; 7 bases fit TRBD1. V gave up 8 bases and J gave up 1 base; unmatched junction bases: 3. There are 13 residues in the CDR3. Germline lookup yields CDR1 KGHDR and CDR2 SFDVKD. In DNA, the CDR3 is TGTGCCACCAAAAGGGGGCCGAACACTGAAGCTTTCTTT. Its translation: CATKRGPNTEAFF.

The chain carries TRBV4-1 and TRBJ2-1, with 11 bases lining up with TRBD2. V shed 0 bases, J shed 4 bases, and the junction held 11 bases outside the gene matches. CDR3 length: 19 amino acids. In germline, CDR1 is MGHRA, CDR2 YSYEKL. CDR3 bases: TGCGCCAGCAGCCAAGATGGGCTAGCGGGGGGCCCCCTTTACAATGAGCAGTTCTTC. Amino acids: CASSQDGLAGGPLYNEQFF.

This clone was recorded a few times. The rearrangement joins TRBV12-3 or TRBV12-4 to TRBJ2-1, with 9 bases that match TRBD1. V trimming: 5 bases; J trimming: 6 bases; junction bases outside the gene matches: 2. CDR3 length: 13 residues. CDR3 region: CASSMTGGNEQFF. DNA for the CDR3: TGTGCCAGCAGTATGACAGGGGGCAATGAGCAGTTCTTC.